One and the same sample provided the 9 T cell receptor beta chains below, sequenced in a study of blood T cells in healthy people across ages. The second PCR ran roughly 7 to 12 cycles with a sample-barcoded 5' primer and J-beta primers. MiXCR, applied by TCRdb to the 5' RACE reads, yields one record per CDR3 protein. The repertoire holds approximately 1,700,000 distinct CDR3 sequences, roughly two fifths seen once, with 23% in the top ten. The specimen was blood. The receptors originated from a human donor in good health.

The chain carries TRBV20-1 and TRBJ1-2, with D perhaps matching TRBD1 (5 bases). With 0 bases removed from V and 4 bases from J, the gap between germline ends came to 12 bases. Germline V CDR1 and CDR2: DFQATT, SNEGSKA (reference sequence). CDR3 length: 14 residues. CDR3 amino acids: CSARDSGDVYGYTF. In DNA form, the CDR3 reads TGCAGTGCTAGAGATTCGGGGGATGTCTATGGCTACACCTTC.

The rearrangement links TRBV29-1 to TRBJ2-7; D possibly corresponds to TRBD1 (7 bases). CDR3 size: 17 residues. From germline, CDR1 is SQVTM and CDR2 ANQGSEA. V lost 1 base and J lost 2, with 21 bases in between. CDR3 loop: CSVEGRGRTGDTYEQYF. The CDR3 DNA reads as TGCAGCGTTGAAGGTCGGGGGCGGACAGGAGATACCTACGAGCAGTACTTC.

The CDR3 region is CASSKGRGQGDANYGYTF. In nucleotides, the CDR3 is TGTGCCAGCAGCAAAGGTAGGGGACAGGGAGACGCTAACTATGGCTACACCTTC. This rearrangement joins TRBV21-1 to TRBJ1-2; TRBD1, the D gene given by the table, was not confirmed from the DNA. TRBV21-1 is labeled a pseudogene. The CDR3 totals 18 residues.

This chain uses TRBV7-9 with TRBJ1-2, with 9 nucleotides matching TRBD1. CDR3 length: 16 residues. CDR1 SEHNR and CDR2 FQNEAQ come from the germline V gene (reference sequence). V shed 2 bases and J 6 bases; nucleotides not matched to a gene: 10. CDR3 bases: TGTGCCAGCAGCTTACGCCCAGCGGGACAGGGTAATGGCTACACCTTC. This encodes CASSLRPAGQGNGYTF.

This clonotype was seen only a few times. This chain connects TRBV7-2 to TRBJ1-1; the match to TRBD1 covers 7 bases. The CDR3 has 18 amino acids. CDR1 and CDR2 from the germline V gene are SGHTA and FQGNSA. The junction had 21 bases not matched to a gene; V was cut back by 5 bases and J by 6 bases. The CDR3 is CASSPERNRGMVVAEAFF. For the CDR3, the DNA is TGTGCCAGCAGCCCCGAAAGAAACAGGGGTATGGTGGTCGCTGAAGCTTTCTTT.

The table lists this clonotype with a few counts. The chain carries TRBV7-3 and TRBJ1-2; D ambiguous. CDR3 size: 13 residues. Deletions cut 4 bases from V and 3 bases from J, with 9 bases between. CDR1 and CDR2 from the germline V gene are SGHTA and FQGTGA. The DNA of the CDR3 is TGTGCCAGCAGCTCCGGACGGCACTATGGCTACACCTTC. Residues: CASSSGRHYGYTF. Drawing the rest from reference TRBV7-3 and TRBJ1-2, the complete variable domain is GAGVSQTPSNKVTEKGKYVELRCDPISGHTALYWYRQSLGQGPEFLIYFQGTGAADDSGLPNDRFFAVRPEGSVSTLKIQRTERGDSAVYLCASSSGRHYGYTFGSGTRLTVV.

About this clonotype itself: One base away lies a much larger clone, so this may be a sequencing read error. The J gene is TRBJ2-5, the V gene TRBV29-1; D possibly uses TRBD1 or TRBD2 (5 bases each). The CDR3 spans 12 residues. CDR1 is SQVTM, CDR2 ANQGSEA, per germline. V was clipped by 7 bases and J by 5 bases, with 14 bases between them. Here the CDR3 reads CSGVYRRETQYF. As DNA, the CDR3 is TGCAGCGGTGTCTACAGGAGGGAGACCCAGTACTTC.

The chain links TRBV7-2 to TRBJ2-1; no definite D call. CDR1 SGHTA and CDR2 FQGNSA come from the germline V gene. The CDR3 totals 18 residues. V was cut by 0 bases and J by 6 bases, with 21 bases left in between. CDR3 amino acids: CASSLADNSYRGSNEQFF. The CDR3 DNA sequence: TGTGCCAGCAGCTTAGCCGATAATTCCTACCGAGGAAGCAATGAGCAGTTCTTC.

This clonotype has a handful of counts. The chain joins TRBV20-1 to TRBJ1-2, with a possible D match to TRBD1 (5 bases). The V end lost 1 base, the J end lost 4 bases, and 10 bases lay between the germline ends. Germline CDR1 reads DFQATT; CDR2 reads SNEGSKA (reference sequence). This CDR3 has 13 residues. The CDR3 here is CSARGGTVYGYTF. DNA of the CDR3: TGCAGTGCTAGAGGAGGGACGGTCTATGGCTACACCTTC.